Below are 7 T cell receptor beta chains sequenced from a single sample in a study of blood T cells in healthy people across ages. Through a sample-barcoded 5' primer and a J-beta primer mix, a second PCR was run for 7 to 11 cycles. MiXCR, applied by TCRdb to the 5' RACE reads, yields one record per CDR3 protein. The sample gives around 2 million distinct CDR3 sequences, about 39% of which show up once; 23% is in the top ten. The sample consisted of blood. These receptors were obtained from a human donor in good health.

This clonotype has only a few counts. V is TRBV20-1 and J is TRBJ2-7; weak D call: TRBD2 (6 bases). The V end lost 3 bases, the J end lost 2 bases, and 11 bases lay between the germline ends. In germline, CDR1 is DFQATT, CDR2 SNEGSKA (reference sequence). The CDR3 totals 13 residues. CDR3 sequence: CSASPGGTYEQYF. DNA of the CDR3: TGCAGTGCTAGTCCCGGAGGGACCTACGAGCAGTACTTC.

A word on this clonotype: Germline is not matched at one junction end, which may reflect a read error. The chain recombines TRBV9 with TRBJ1-4; D not certain. The CDR3 loop spans 15 amino acids. Germline V gene lookup returns CDR1 SGDLS and CDR2 YYNGEE. The CDR3 loop is CANSVDGTTNEKLFF. The CDR3 DNA reads TGTGCCAACAGCGTAGATGGAACAACTAACGAAAAACTGTTTTTT. Based on the CDR3 plus reference TRBV9 and TRBJ1-4, the full variable domain is DSGVTQTPKHLITATGQRVTLRCSPRSGDLSVYWYQQSLDQGLQFLIQYYNGEERAKGNILERFSAQQFPDLHSELNLSSLELGDSALYFCANSVDGTTNEKLFFGSGTQLSVL.

In its sample, this clonotype was seen a few times. The chain uses TRBV7-2 and TRBJ2-5; 8 bases match TRBD2. The J call is in doubt because the DNA end fits TRBJ2-7 better. Germline V lookup: CDR1 SGHTA, CDR2 FQGNSA. This CDR3 comprises 15 residues. As DNA, the CDR3 is TGTGCCAGCAGCGACACGCGGGGGGCTCGTTACGAGCAGTACTTC. Translation gives CASSDTRGARYEQYF.

CDR3 in amino acids: CASSYLGGGGQPQHF. CDR3 in DNA: TGTGCCAGCAGTTACCTGGGGGGAGGGGGTCAGCCCCAGCATTTT. This sequence joins TRBV28 and TRBJ1-5; D might be TRBD1 (6 bases). Germline assignment: CDR1 MDHEN and CDR2 SYDVKM. Trimming took 4 bases from V and 6 from J, leaving 16 bases between them. The CDR3 runs 15 residues.

The chain combines TRBV6-6 with TRBJ2-3; the match to TRBD2 covers 9 bases. The CDR3 totals 16 residues. J lost 2 bases, V lost 2 bases, and 5 bases had no gene match. Germline CDR1 and CDR2: MNHNY and SVGAGI (reference sequence). CDR3 amino acids: CASSYGRGGVTDTQYF. Written as DNA, the CDR3 is TGTGCCAGCAGTTACGGGCGGGGGGGAGTCACAGATACGCAGTATTTT.

The V call is TRBV20-1, the J call TRBJ2-7; a weak D match, TRBD1 (6 bases). V shed 2 bases and J shed 1 base, with 15 bases lying between them. This CDR3 has 15 residues. Germline lookup yields CDR1 DFQATT and CDR2 SNEGSKA (reference sequence). The chain's CDR3 is CSARSTQGPSYEQYF. CDR3 sequence (DNA): TGCAGTGCTAGATCCACACAGGGTCCGTCCTACGAGCAGTACTTC.

This clonotype was found a few times. The chain uses TRBV28 and TRBJ2-3, with D possibly TRBD2 on 6 matching bases. Trimming left V 5 bases short and J 6 bases short, with 12 bases between. Germline-derived CDR1 and CDR2 are MDHEN and SYDVKM. The CDR3 totals 13 residues. DNA of the CDR3: TGTGCCAGCAGTACCTATGGGAGGGATACGCAGTATTTT. This codes for CASSTYGRDTQYF.